The clone carrying this T cell receptor beta chain was seen only a few times. What it binds is not known. MiXCR, applied by TCRdb to the 5' RACE reads, yields one record per CDR3 protein. The sample lists some 43,000 distinct CDR3 sequences, roughly 13% occurring once. Described time point: longitudinal time-point 3. The entry originates in a study of neurological immune-mediated disorders. V lost 2 bases and J 1 base, leaving 15 bases between the germline ends. This CDR3 spans 17 amino acids. Looked up from germline, CDR1 is MNHNS and CDR2 is SASEGT. Study conclusions and caveats: No sharing of CDR3 amino acid sequences was observed among expanded clones across subjects, suggesting private repertoires in all groups.

The receptor's source is a male donor with HTLV-1-associated myelopathy (HAM/TSP). The sample consisted of PBMCs. The rearrangement uses TRBV6-1 and TRBJ2-1; tentative D call: TRBD1 (6 bases). In DNA form, the CDR3 reads TGTGCCAGCAGTGAAAAAGAATTGGACAGTTCCTACAATGAGCAGTTCTTC. This codes for CASSEKELDSSYNEQFF.